This T cell receptor beta chain was captured by sequencing in a study of T cell repertoires in cytomegalovirus infection. Study overall: Shared public TCR beta signatures pointed to both CMV infection and a matching HLA type.

Study outcomes and limitations: The ex vivo response was dominated by HLA-C-restricted CMV-specific TCR beta clonotypes. Accumulated public TCR beta family frequency recognized individuals carrying CMV together with the relevant HLA.

About this clonotype itself: The antigen is unknown. One end of the junction varies from germline; a read error may be responsible.

Each CDR3 protein is one row after TCRdb ran MiXCR on the reads. The sample has a few hundred thousand distinct CDR3 sequences, about 34% seen once. This CDR3 comprises 15 residues. In germline, CDR1 is KGHDR, CDR2 SFDVKD. The V call is TRBV24-1, the J call TRBJ2-1, with D uncertain. The sample in question was cultured PBMCs, obtained from culture after CMV antigen stimulation. The TCR sequence derives from a human donor in good health (CMV status not recorded). Some clones in this sample may be carry-over from other donors' samples. CDR3 sequence: CDTSVPGPSYNEQFF. The CDR3 DNA follows: TGTGACACCAGTGTCCCGGGCCCCTCCTACAATGAGCAGTTCTTC.